The present entry profiles one T cell receptor (beta chain) with its context. CDR1 and CDR2 (germline): MNHEY, SMNVEV (reference sequence). V was pared by 3 bases and J by 4 bases, with 15 bases between. CDR3 length: 15 residues. These data originate in a study of pediatric ulcerative colitis. The blood sample was taken during the colonoscopy visit. Each sample received Survey-level depth of up to 500,000 reads. Measured with immunoSEQ multiplex PCR; TCRdb has only the in-frame clones, and not every one. The sample holds tens of thousands of clones, 77% seen once. The TCR was taken from a boy aged 5-17 years with moderate ulcerative colitis. The sample comprised blood. The rearrangement joins TRBV27 to TRBJ1-1; D remains ambiguous. The CDR3 DNA follows: TGTGCCAGCAGTTTCTGGGGTAAAGTGCGCACTGAAGCTTTCTTT. Protein sequence: CASSFWGKVRTEAFF.